This T cell receptor (beta chain) was sequenced in a study of neurological immune-mediated disorders. This clonotype has a handful of counts. The CDR3 covers 12 residues. Germline CDR1 reads SQVTM; CDR2 reads ANQGSEA. With 5 bases removed from V and 3 bases from J, the gap between germline ends came to 10 bases. MiXCR was run by TCRdb on the 5' RACE reads, yielding one entry per CDR3 protein. The table includes roughly 100,000 distinct CDR3 sequences, roughly 3.5% detected once. The sequenced material came from PBMCs. This rearrangement joins TRBV29-1 to TRBJ2-5; possible D gene TRBD1, 6 bases. This TCR derives from a woman between 18 and 29 years old with multiple sclerosis. CDR3 residues: CSVPRGEETQYF. The CDR3 nucleotides are TGCAGCGTTCCCAGGGGTGAAGAGACCCAGTACTTC.